This T cell receptor beta chain was captured in a study of a mutant IDH1 vaccine in newly diagnosed glioma. Study conclusions and caveats: Alterations occurring in top peripheral T cell clonotypes seemed unrelated to pseudoprogression.

The sample's time point: week 35, safety follow-up. What each vaccine dose contained was 300 ug of mutant IDH1 20-mer peptide, accompanied by topical imiquimod. The repertoire was sequenced with immunoSEQ multiplex PCR; TCRdb's copy has only in-frame clones and lacks some. This table has 50,000 to 70,000 clones, 74% appearing once. This clone turned up a few times. Its antigen remains unidentified. Germline loops: CDR1 DFQATT, CDR2 SNEGSKA (reference sequence). This CDR3 region has 11 residues. V was cut by 6 bases and J by 5 bases, with 10 bases left in between. This rearrangement joins TRBV20-1 to TRBJ1-2; the D gene is possibly TRBD1 (6 bases). Sequences were derived from PBMCs, sampled from a glioma patient whose treatment included an IDH1 peptide vaccine. This sequence originates from a man aged 45-65 years with glioma. The CDR3 nucleotides are TGCAGTGCATACAGGGAGTATGGCTACACCTTC. Its protein product is CSAYREYGYTF.